Below, one T cell receptor (beta chain) is given with its context. The antigen remains unidentified. This CDR3 is built from 14 residues. Trimming left V 3 bases short and J 4 bases short, with 11 bases between. Germline CDR1 is SGHKS and CDR2 is YYEKEE (reference sequence). The sample comes from a study of radiotherapy plus CTLA-4 blockade in lung cancer. Study results and caveats: Researchers report tumor-derived TCR clones expanding in blood after radiotherapy plus ipilimumab.

Produced via immunoSEQ multiplex PCR; TCRdb's table is partial and in-frame only. The table records under 45,000 clones, 79% of them present only once. This specimen was peripheral blood, taken from a patient treated with radiotherapy plus ipilimumab. This clonotype originated in a human donor with non-small cell lung cancer that progressed on radiotherapy plus ipilimumab. This chain links TRBV5-5 with TRBJ2-1; tentatively, D is TRBD1 (5 bases). CDR3 DNA sequence: TGTGCCAGCAGCTCCGACCACAGGTACAATGAGCAGTTCTTC. Translating gives CASSSDHRYNEQFF.